This TCR beta chain comes out of a study of blood T cells in healthy people across ages. Study-wide background: Through template switching, about one barcoded beta molecule was captured per two T cells, as measured in model experiments.

Details on this clonotype: Its antigen is currently unknown.

With a J-beta primer mix and a sample-barcoded 5' primer, a second PCR ran about 7 to 12 cycles. TCRdb re-called the 5' RACE reads with MiXCR, one entry per CDR3 protein. The table records 1.5 million to 2 million distinct CDR3 sequences, roughly 52% of them present only once. J lost 7 bases, V lost 10 bases, and 6 bases had no gene match. The CDR3 loop spans 11 amino acids. Germline V gene data show CDR1 as MDHEN and CDR2 as SYDVKM. Study outcomes and limitations: Across the age range, TCR beta diversity per million T cells fell in a roughly linear way.

The material sequenced was blood. The genes are TRBV28 and TRBJ1-2; TRBD1 aligns across 7 bases. The TCR was taken from a woman between 40 and 50 years old in good health. The CDR3 sequence is CAILQGGGYTF. CDR3 in DNA: TGTGCCATACTCCAGGGGGGTGGCTACACCTTC.